This TCR beta chain appears in the sequencing data of a study of PD-1 blockade in classical Hodgkin lymphoma. Study results and limitations: By C4D1, CD4+ diversity increased significantly, especially in complete responders. When set against healthy donors, newly diagnosed patients were reported to show lower baseline TCR diversity.

Regarding this clone: What it binds is unknown.

Germline V CDR1 and CDR2: MGHRA, YSYEKL. Trimming pared 8 bases from V and 7 bases from J, leaving 9 bases between. This CDR3 contains 11 residues. Data came from immunoSEQ multiplex PCR; TCRdb stores just in-frame clones and leaves some out. The sample contains tens of thousands of clones, approximately 94% of which appear only once. Time point indicated: cycle 4 day 1 (C4D1), after five to seven weeks of nivolumab. Relapse was seen in all patients after autologous stem cell transplantation, and brentuximab vedotin exposure was variable. Best overall response was complete response, partial response or progressive disease in these relapsed/refractory classical Hodgkin lymphoma patients.

The chain links TRBV4-1 to TRBJ2-1; tentative D call: TRBD2 (5 bases). Here the sequenced sample was peripheral blood mononuclear cells (PBMCs), taken before the fourth cycle of nivolumab. This receptor was obtained from a human donor with classical Hodgkin lymphoma. CDR3 amino acids: CASRTGNEQFF. The CDR3 coding sequence is TGCGCCAGCCGTACGGGAAATGAGCAGTTCTTC.